These 20 T cell receptor beta chains were all obtained from the same sample, sequenced in a study of T-cell memory formation after mild COVID-19. TCRdb re-derived calls from the 5' RACE reads in MiXCR, one entry per CDR3 protein. The profile covers 45,000 to 65,000 distinct CDR3 sequences, with more than 8% appearing a single time and 1.2% taken by the ten largest. The specimen was PBMCs or a T cell subset sorted from them (not recorded which). Source of these receptors: a man between 18 and 29 years old who had mild COVID-19 (a few samples of this study predate the infection). Cell type and time point are not known.

This clonotype was recorded at least ten times. This sequence joins TRBV6-2 or TRBV6-3 and TRBJ2-5; either TRBD1 or TRBD2 may fit D (5 bases each). The V gene lost 6 bases and the J gene lost 7 bases, with 21 bases spanning the gap. CDR1 and CDR2 from the germline V gene are MNHEY and SVGEGT. The CDR3 is made up of 15 amino acids. Here the CDR3 DNA reads TGTGCCAGCAGCTCTACTAGTGGGGGTCGTGGGACCCAGTACTTC. As protein: CASSSTSGGRGTQYF.

A few counts support this clonotype. The genes are TRBV5-1 and TRBJ1-2, with 7 bases identical to TRBD1. Losses at the gene ends were 1 base for V and 8 bases for J; bases not matched to a gene: 8. Germline V gene data show CDR1 as SGHRS and CDR2 as YFSETQ. This CDR3 is built from 14 residues. The CDR3 loop reads CASSLSTGFVGYTF. The CDR3 DNA is TGCGCCAGCAGCTTGTCGACAGGGTTTGTCGGCTACACCTTC.

This clonotype came up a few times. V gene TRBV6-5 combines with J gene TRBJ2-7; D unclear. CDR3 size: 12 residues. From germline, CDR1 is MNHEY and CDR2 SVGAGI. CDR3: CTTRSLSYEQYV. DNA for the CDR3: TGTACGACCCGTTCCCTCTCCTACGAGCAGTACGTC.

V gene TRBV4-2 combines with J gene TRBJ2-5; 10 bases line up with TRBD2. The CDR3 spans 16 residues. Trimming removed 1 base from V and 4 bases from J; junction bases left unmatched: 6. Germline CDR1 LGHNA, CDR2 YNFKEQ. The CDR3 bases are TGTGCCAGCAGCCAAGTGAGCGGGGGGGCGTCAGAGACCCAGTACTTC. The encoded protein is CASSQVSGGASETQYF.

This clonotype was seen repeatedly, ten times or more. The chain joins TRBV5-1 to TRBJ1-1, with a possible D match to TRBD1 (6 bases). Trimming pared 4 bases from V and 5 bases from J, leaving 15 bases between. Looked up from germline, CDR1 is SGHRS and CDR2 is YFSETQ. The CDR3 extends over 14 amino acids. The CDR3 coding sequence is TGCGCCAGCAGCAAACAGGGCGCAGGAACTGAAGCTTTCTTT. Translation gives CASSKQGAGTEAFF.

This clonotype has more than one count but fewer than ten. The J gene is TRBJ1-1, the V gene TRBV9, with 7 bases that match TRBD1. The ends lost 6 bases at V and 4 bases at J; junction bases unmatched: 18. CDR1 is SGDLS and CDR2 is YYNGEE in the germline V gene. This CDR3 is built from 17 residues. For the CDR3, the DNA is TGTGCCAGCACGAGGAGCCCCATAGGGGGCGGAGGCACTGAAGCTTTCTTT. The encoded protein is CASTRSPIGGGGTEAFF. Variable domain in full (rest from reference TRBV9 and TRBJ1-1): DSGVTQTPKHLITATGQRVTLRCSPRSGDLSVYWYQQSLDQGLQFLIQYYNGEERAKGNILERFSAQQFPDLHSELNLSSLELGDSALYFCASTRSPIGGGGTEAFFGQGTRLTVV.

This clonotype has only a few counts. The rearrangement links TRBV28 to TRBJ2-3, with 10 bases aligning to TRBD2. The V gene end was trimmed by 3 bases and the J gene end by 4 bases; junction bases not matched to a gene: 10. This CDR3 spans 17 amino acids. Germline V gene data show CDR1 as MDHEN and CDR2 as SYDVKM. The DNA for the CDR3 is TGTGCCAGCAGTTTTATTGCCCAGCGGGGGGGCTCAGATACGCAGTATTTT. Its translation: CASSFIAQRGGSDTQYF.

This clonotype was counted a few times. This chain links TRBV12-3 or TRBV12-4 with TRBJ2-5; TRBD1 matches at 7 bases. V was clipped by 5 bases and J by 5 bases; unmatched bases: 8. The CDR3 is made up of 14 amino acids. In DNA form, the CDR3 reads TGTGCCAGCAGTCCCACAGGGGTAAGGGAGACCCAGTACTTC. Translating gives CASSPTGVRETQYF.

The chain couples TRBV6-4 to TRBJ2-1, with 10 bases lining up with TRBD2. V was clipped by 4 bases and J by 2 bases; unmatched bases: 2. The CDR3 is 15 amino acids. Germline V gene lookup returns CDR1 MRHNA and CDR2 SNTAGT. The CDR3 DNA reads TGTGCCAGCAGTGGGACTAGCGGAACCTACAATGAGCAGTTCTTC. Its translation is CASSGTSGTYNEQFF.

V is TRBV7-3 and J is TRBJ2-3; 8 bases are shared with TRBD2. CDR1 and CDR2 from the germline V gene are SGHTA and FQGTGA. V shed 4 bases and J 1 base; nucleotides not matched to a gene: 7. CDR3 length: 16 residues. This chain's CDR3 is CASSSRGRGGTDTQYF. For the CDR3, the DNA is TGTGCCAGCAGCTCCCGAGGGCGGGGGGGCACAGATACGCAGTATTTT.

This clonotype was recorded at least ten times. The chain recombines TRBV4-3 with TRBJ1-5, with TRBD1 matching 8 bases. The J segment lost 6 bases and the V segment lost 5 bases, leaving 6 bases of the junction unmatched. Germline CDR1 reads LGHNA; CDR2 reads YSLEER. This CDR3 spans 14 amino acids. This CDR3 reads CASSSDRASQPQHF. For the CDR3, the DNA is TGCGCCAGCAGCTCGGACAGGGCGAGTCAGCCCCAGCATTTT.

This clonotype was observed a handful of times. This chain links TRBV2 with TRBJ1-1; D unclear. The CDR3 totals 14 residues. V was clipped by 6 bases and J by 6 bases, with 17 bases between them. CDR1 is SNHLY, CDR2 FYNNEI, per germline. The CDR3 DNA sequence: TGTGCCAGCAGCGAGATTAGGGTTGGTGCTGAAGCTTTCTTT. Translated: CASSEIRVGAEAFF. The full variable domain, completed using reference TRBV2 and TRBJ1-1, is EPEVTQTPSHQVTQMGQEVILRCVPISNHLYFYWYRQILGQKVEFLVSFYNNEISEKSEIFDDQFSVERPDGSNFTLKIRSTKLEDSAMYFCASSEIRVGAEAFFGQGTRLTVV.

This clonotype showed up just a few times. The rearrangement joins TRBV3-1 to TRBJ1-2; D perhaps matches TRBD1 (5 bases). The CDR3 is 13 residues long. CDR1 LGHDT and CDR2 YNNKEL come from the germline V gene (reference sequence). With 4 bases removed from V and 2 bases from J, the gap between germline ends came to 8 bases. This CDR3 is CASSPDKNYGYTF. The CDR3 DNA sequence: TGTGCCAGCAGCCCGGACAAGAACTATGGCTACACCTTC.

Written as DNA, the CDR3 is TGTGCCAGCACCCTTGGACAGGGGGATCAAGATACGCAGTATTTT. As protein: CASTLGQGDQDTQYF. The V and J genes are TRBV3-1 and TRBJ2-3, with 10 bases that match TRBD1. This CDR3 has 15 amino acids. CDR1 LGHDT and CDR2 YNNKEL come from the germline V gene (reference sequence). The junction had 9 bases not matched to a gene; V was cut back by 7 bases and J by 5 bases.

The rearrangement links TRBV14 to TRBJ2-3, with D perhaps TRBD2 (5 bases). Germline V gene data show CDR1 as SGHDN and CDR2 as FVKESK. The CDR3 length is 15 residues. The ends were cut back, 4 bases at V and 3 bases at J, with 14 bases in the middle. The CDR3 loop is CASSLSAGGTDTQYF. The CDR3 region has the DNA TGTGCCAGCAGCCTCTCGGCCGGAGGAACAGATACGCAGTATTTT.

Ten or more counts support this clonotype. This chain links TRBV29-1 with TRBJ2-5, with 7 bases that match TRBD1. The germline gives CDR1 SQVTM, CDR2 ANQGSEA. CDR3 length: 14 residues. The junction had 4 bases not matched to a gene; V was cut back by 3 bases and J by 0 bases. CDR3 residues: CSVEMTGHQETQYF. The CDR3 DNA follows: TGCAGCGTTGAGATGACAGGGCACCAAGAGACCCAGTACTTC. The entire variable domain, with the rest obtained from reference TRBV29-1 and TRBJ2-5, is as follows: SAVISQKPSRDICQRGTSLTIQCQVDSQVTMMFWYRQQPGQSLTLIATANQGSEATYESGFVIDKFPISRPNLTFSTLTVSNMSPEDSSIYLCSVEMTGHQETQYFGPGTRLLVL.

This clonotype came up a few times. V gene TRBV15 combines with J gene TRBJ1-4; TRBD1 might be the D (5 bases). CDR1 and CDR2 from the germline V gene are LNHNV and YYDKDF (reference sequence). Trimming removed 0 bases at V and 9 bases at J, with 14 bases between. This CDR3 has 15 amino acids. The CDR3 loop is CATSRDQGSGQKLFF. As DNA, the CDR3 is TGTGCCACCAGCAGAGATCAAGGGTCAGGGCAAAAACTGTTTTTT.

This clonotype was observed a few times. The chain uses TRBV5-1 and TRBJ1-5; weak D call: TRBD1 (6 bases). V lost 4 bases and J 5 bases, leaving 19 bases between the germline ends. Germline loops: CDR1 SGHRS, CDR2 YFSETQ. CDR3 length: 16 residues. In DNA, the CDR3 is TGCGCCAGCAGCCCCCTCCCGACAGGTACTTATCAGCCCCAGCATTTT. Translating gives CASSPLPTGTYQPQHF.

This clonotype appeared a few times. CDR3 loop: CASRGIQDTEAFF. As DNA, the CDR3 is TGCGCCAGCAGAGGGATCCAGGACACTGAAGCTTTCTTT. The V gene is TRBV5-1, the J gene TRBJ1-1; D call uncertain. The CDR3 length is 13 residues. Germline assignment: CDR1 SGHRS and CDR2 YFSETQ. V was trimmed by 5 bases and J by 3 bases, leaving 11 bases between them.

This clonotype was counted only a few times. V gene TRBV5-1 combines with J gene TRBJ2-1, with TRBD2 matching over 7 bases. After removal of 0 bases from V and 9 bases from J, the junction contained 3 bases not matched to a gene. Germline CDR1 SGHRS, CDR2 YFSETQ. The CDR3 is made up of 13 amino acids. CDR3: CASSLVTGGEQFF. CDR3 DNA: TGCGCCAGCAGCTTGGTGACGGGGGGTGAGCAGTTCTTC.